This is a list of T cell receptor beta chains from one sample in a study of blood T cell repertoires in COVID-19. Sequenced by immunoSEQ multiplex PCR; TCRdb stores in-frame clones only, minus some. The repertoire holds about 150,000 clones, with 65% to 85% as singletons. Sample: peripheral blood. Receptor source: a man aged 50 to 60 with active or convalescent COVID-19. CDR3s include the opening cysteine and the closing phenylalanine or tryptophan. A D gene is named only where the DNA matches it firmly. Part of the rows lack a size; the others show once, few, many or a class for expanded clones.

clone_size,d_call,j_call,v_call,cdr3_aa,cdr3_nt
-,-,TRBJ2-2,TRBV14,CASSQAFFGELFF,TGTGCCAGCAGCCAAGCCTTTTTCGGGGAGCTGTTTTTT
-,-,TRBJ1-1,TRBV6-5,CASSYSIQYTEAFF,TGTGCCAGCAGTTACTCGATACAGTACACTGAAGCTTTCTTT
-,-,TRBJ1-1,TRBV4-2,CASSQDLGQNTEAFF,TGTGCCAGCAGCCAAGATCTGGGACAGAACACTGAAGCTTTCTTT
-,-,TRBJ1-2,TRBV7-9,CASSLGLSANYGYTF,TGTGCCAGCAGCTTAGGACTTTCAGCTAACTATGGCTACACCTTC
-,TRBD1,TRBJ1-5,TRBV19,CASSIGTGGFQPQHF,TGTGCCAGTAGTATTGGGACAGGGGGTTTTCAGCCCCAGCATTTT
few,-,TRBJ2-7,TRBV21-1,CASSPSSSGYCYEQYF,TGTGCCAGCAGCCCATCGTCTAGCGGGTATTGTTACGAGCAGTACTTC
few,-,TRBJ2-7,TRBV6-4,CDRDSYEQYF,TGTGATAGAGACTCCTACGAGCAGTACTTC
-,-,TRBJ1-2,TRBV4-1,CASTPLVGSYGYTF,TGCGCCAGCACCCCCCTGGTGGGGAGCTATGGCTACACCTTC
-,TRBD2,TRBJ2-7,TRBV7-8,CASSFETSGSSYEQYF,TGTGCCAGCAGCTTCGAGACTAGCGGGAGCTCCTACGAGCAGTACTTC
-,TRBD1,TRBJ2-1,TRBV6-2/TRBV6-3,CASSYPQGQRDEQFF,TGTGCCAGCAGTTACCCACAGGGACAGCGCGATGAGCAGTTCTTC
-,-,TRBJ1-5,TRBV7-2,CASSLQGTNQPQHF,TGTGCCAGCAGCTTGCAGGGTACCAATCAGCCCCAGCATTTT
-,-,TRBJ2-7,TRBV5-6,CASSLIDRSSYEQYF,TGTGCCAGCAGCTTGATCGACAGGTCCTCCTACGAGCAGTACTTC
-,-,TRBJ1-2,TRBV9,CASSTGTGYTF,TGTGCCAGCAGCACAGGGACAGGCTACACCTTC
few,-,TRBJ1-4,TRBV19,CASSVAQSGFEKLFF,TGTGCCAGTAGTGTGGCTCAGAGCGGATTTGAAAAACTGTTTTTT
-,TRBD1,TRBJ1-5,TRBV6-4,CASTGQGCTSNQPQHF,TGTGCCAGCACCGGACAGGGCTGTACGAGCAATCAGCCCCAGCATTTT
-,-,TRBJ2-4,TRBV28,CASMDEALDIQYF,TGTGCCAGCATGGATGAAGCGCTGGACATTCAGTACTTC
-,TRBD1,TRBJ2-2,TRBV7-2,CASSPQTGPGELFF,TGTGCCAGCAGCCCGCAGACAGGGCCCGGGGAGCTGTTTTTT
few,TRBD1,TRBJ1-6,TRBV27,CASSPDTGVMHSPLHF,TGTGCCAGCAGTCCGGATACAGGGGTCATGCATTCACCCCTCCACTTT
-,TRBD2,TRBJ2-5,TRBV19,CASSMPAGPRETQYF,TGTGCCAGTAGTATGCCAGCGGGACCGCGGGAGACCCAGTACTTC
-,-,TRBJ2-1,TRBV11-2,CASSPMTRSSYNEQFF,TGTGCCAGCAGCCCAATGACGAGGAGCTCCTACAATGAGCAGTTCTTC
-,-,TRBJ1-1,TRBV12-1,CASGPVSPSSTEAFF,TGTGCCAGCGGCCCGGTCTCTCCCTCTAGCACTGAAGCTTTCTTT
-,-,TRBJ1-1,TRBV14,CASSQALGGTEAFF,TGTGCCAGCAGCCAAGCTCTGGGGGGCACTGAAGCTTTCTTT
-,-,TRBJ1-2,TRBV30,CAWRGGPAPNYGYTF,TGTGCCTGGAGAGGGGGACCAGCCCCTAACTATGGCTACACCTTC
-,-,TRBJ1-1,TRBV9,CASSPMYGQLNTEAFF,TGTGCCAGCAGCCCGATGTACGGACAGCTGAACACTGAAGCTTTCTTT
once,-,TRBJ1-2,TRBV20-1,CSASILQAYGYTF,TGCAGTGCTAGTATACTACAGGCTTATGGCTACACCTTC
-,-,TRBJ2-5,TRBV6-5,CASTGRIGETQYF,TGTGCCAGCACAGGGCGGATCGGGGAGACCCAGTACTTC
-,-,TRBJ2-3,TRBV12-3/TRBV12-4,CASSRDTDTQYF,TGTGCCAGCAGCCGGGACACAGATACGCAGTATTTT
-,-,TRBJ2-1,TRBV19,CASSADGSYNEQFF,TGTGCCAGTAGTGCCGACGGGTCCTACAATGAGCAGTTCTTC
-,TRBD1,TRBJ1-5,TRBV6-5,CASSYGTGSQPQHF,TGTGCCAGCAGTTACGGGACAGGGAGTCAGCCCCAGCATTTT
-,TRBD2,TRBJ2-1,TRBV6-4,CASSEGLGSYNEQFF,TGTGCCAGCAGTGAGGGACTAGGGTCCTACAATGAGCAGTTCTTC
-,TRBD1,TRBJ2-1,TRBV13,CASSERTGVNEQFF,TGTGCCAGCAGCGAGCGGACAGGGGTAAATGAGCAGTTCTTC